This is a list of T cell receptor beta chains from one sample in a study of memory CD4+ T cells and cytomegalovirus serostatus. Sequencing was performed with immunoSEQ multiplex PCR; in TCRdb, only in-frame clones are kept and a portion is missing. The sample lists around 60,000 clones; roughly four fifths were seen once. The material sequenced was memory CD4+ T cells from blood. The origin of the receptors is an adult in good health and CMV-seronegative. Both conserved end residues are part of each CDR3. The D gene is left open where the match is weak. A row's size may be missing; if present it is once, few, many or a size class.

CDR3 protein,CDR3 DNA,J gene,D gene,V gene,CDR3 length,clone size
CASSHGAFNGYTF,TGTGCCAGCAGCCATGGGGCGTTTAATGGCTACACCTTC,TRBJ1-2,NA,TRBV14,13,NA
CASSLRRTGLNTEAFF,TGTGCCAGCAGCCTTAGAAGGACAGGACTAAACACTGAAGCTTTCTTT,TRBJ1-1,TRBD1,TRBV7-2,16,NA
CAIAEATPDIQYF,TGTGCCATAGCAGAGGCGACTCCGGACATTCAGTACTTC,TRBJ2-4,NA,TRBV10-3,13,NA
CAMGDPTLSNGYTF,TGTGCCATGGGGGACCCGACGCTATCTAATGGCTACACCTTC,TRBJ1-2,NA,TRBV10-3,14,NA
CASRRQGYDTQYF,TGTGCCAGCAGGAGACAGGGGTATGATACGCAGTATTTT,TRBJ2-3,TRBD1,TRBV27,13,NA
CASSRDRGNSGANVLTF,TGTGCCAGCAGCAGGGACAGGGGGAATTCTGGGGCCAACGTCCTGACTTTC,TRBJ2-6,TRBD1,TRBV5-6,17,NA
CASSQGLLRRAGGHEQYF,TGCGCCAGCAGCCAAGGTTTACTGAGGAGAGCGGGGGGCCACGAGCAGTACTTC,TRBJ2-7,TRBD2,TRBV4-1,18,NA
CAWGTGGANTEAFF,TGTGCCTGGGGGACAGGGGGCGCGAACACTGAAGCTTTCTTT,TRBJ1-1,TRBD1,TRBV30,14,NA
CAWGPRAVYNEQFF,TGTGCCTGGGGCCCGCGCGCGGTGTACAATGAGCAGTTCTTC,TRBJ2-1,NA,TRBV30,14,NA
CATSSRYGYTF,TGTGCCACCAGCTCTCGATATGGCTACACCTTC,TRBJ1-2,NA,TRBV15,11,NA
CASSSGDSNQPQHF,TGCGCCAGCAGTAGCGGGGACAGCAATCAGCCCCAGCATTTT,TRBJ1-5,NA,TRBV5-1,14,NA
CASSFAGQGGNEQYF,TGCGCCAGCAGCTTCGCTGGACAGGGTGGGAATGAGCAGTACTTC,TRBJ2-7,TRBD1,TRBV5-1,15,NA
CAWSADSTYEQYF,TGTGCCTGGAGTGCGGACAGTACTTACGAGCAGTACTTC,TRBJ2-7,NA,TRBV30,13,NA
CASSLPGLVHNEQFF,TGTGCCAGCAGCTTACCGGGACTAGTTCACAATGAGCAGTTCTTC,TRBJ2-1,TRBD2,TRBV7-9,15,NA
CASSSRGGGGANPQETQYF,TGTGCCAGCAGCTCCCGGGGTGGCGGGGGGGCCAATCCCCAAGAGACCCAGTACTTC,TRBJ2-5,TRBD2,TRBV4-2,19,NA
CASSLGTGSNYGYTF,TGTGCCAGCAGCCTGGGAACAGGGTCCAACTATGGCTACACCTTC,TRBJ1-2,NA,TRBV2,15,NA
CASSFYSSLRQGKGGYTF,TGTGCCAGCAGTTTCTATAGTTCGCTTCGACAGGGGAAGGGTGGCTACACCTTC,TRBJ1-2,TRBD1,TRBV27,18,NA
CASSLGDSSNQPQHF,TGTGCCAGCAGCTTGGGGGACAGCTCCAATCAGCCCCAGCATTTT,TRBJ1-5,TRBD1,TRBV7-9,15,NA
CASSIDRDKYGYTF,TGTGCCAGTAGTATAGACCGGGACAAATATGGCTACACCTTC,TRBJ1-2,NA,TRBV19,14,NA
CASSYDRGNYGYTF,TGTGCCAGCAGTTACGACCGGGGGAACTATGGCTACACCTTC,TRBJ1-2,NA,TRBV6-6,14,NA
CASSLEGGRGDTQYF,TGTGCCAGCAGCTTAGAGGGAGGGAGGGGAGATACGCAGTATTTT,TRBJ2-3,TRBD2,TRBV7-2,15,NA
CASSGRTSGGAGQYF,TGTGCCAGCAGCGGGAGGACTAGCGGGGGGGCGGGCCAGTACTTC,TRBJ2-5,TRBD2,TRBV6-1,15,NA
CASSPPSGRAYNEQFF,TGTGCCAGCAGCCCACCTAGCGGGAGGGCCTACAATGAGCAGTTCTTC,TRBJ2-1,TRBD2,TRBV11-2,16,NA
CASSLNGPRGSGANVLTF,TGTGCCAGCAGCTTGAATGGACCCAGGGGCTCTGGGGCCAACGTCCTGACTTTC,TRBJ2-6,NA,TRBV5-6,18,NA
CALTPGQGLYEQYF,TGTGCCTTAACCCCGGGACAGGGTTTGTACGAGCAGTACTTC,TRBJ2-7,TRBD1,TRBV30,14,NA
CASSLELRRVGSPLHF,TGTGCCAGCAGCTTAGAGTTGAGGAGGGTCGGGTCACCCCTCCACTTT,TRBJ1-6,NA,TRBV7-8,16,NA
CASSWDSPNSGNTIYF,TGTGCCAGCTCATGGGACAGTCCTAACTCTGGAAACACCATATATTTT,TRBJ1-3,TRBD1,TRBV18,16,NA
CASTSGLAGYEQYF,TGTGCCAGCACATCGGGACTAGCAGGGTACGAGCAGTACTTC,TRBJ2-7,TRBD2,TRBV28,14,NA
CASSSRGQGSQPQHF,TGTGCCAGTAGTTCCCGGGGACAGGGAAGTCAGCCCCAGCATTTT,TRBJ1-5,TRBD1,TRBV19,15,few
CASSKQLHNSPLHF,TGTGCCAGCAGCAAACAGCTACATAATTCACCCCTCCACTTT,TRBJ1-6,NA,TRBV11-1,14,few
CASSGQGMGGGYTF,TGTGCCAGCAGTGGACAGGGGATGGGAGGTGGCTACACCTTC,TRBJ1-2,TRBD1,TRBV2,14,NA
CASSIWGTGLNEQYF,TGTGCCAGTAGTATTTGGGGGACAGGGCTCAACGAGCAGTACTTC,TRBJ2-7,TRBD1,TRBV19,15,NA
CASSNVGPERPQHF,TGTGCCAGTAGTAATGTGGGCCCCGAGAGGCCCCAGCATTTT,TRBJ1-5,NA,TRBV19,14,NA
CASSSIGRGLDEQYF,TGTGCCAGCTCATCAATCGGGCGGGGACTGGACGAGCAGTACTTC,TRBJ2-7,NA,TRBV18,15,once
CASSARVPRTTEAFF,TGTGCCAGCAGCGCTCGTGTACCCCGTACCACTGAAGCTTTCTTT,TRBJ1-1,NA,TRBV7-9,15,NA
CASSNRFTYEQYF,TGTGCCAGTTCGAACAGGTTTACCTACGAGCAGTACTTC,TRBJ2-7,NA,TRBV19,13,NA
CASSTRAGLNTEAFF,TGTGCCAGCAGTACCCGGGCAGGACTGAACACTGAAGCTTTCTTT,TRBJ1-1,NA,TRBV6-1,15,NA
CASSESLGFTAEAFF,TGCGCCAGCAGTGAGTCGTTGGGTTTTACGGCTGAAGCTTTCTTT,TRBJ1-1,NA,TRBV10-1,15,NA
CASSGWTGRTDTQYF,TGTGCCAGTAGTGGATGGACAGGGCGCACAGATACGCAGTATTTT,TRBJ2-3,TRBD1,TRBV19,15,NA
CASSLGEPPYEQYF,TGCGCCAGCAGCTTGGGGGAGCCACCCTACGAGCAGTACTTC,TRBJ2-7,NA,TRBV5-1,14,NA
CASSSAPEKNEQFF,TGCGCCAGCAGCTCAGCGCCGGAGAAGAATGAGCAGTTCTTC,TRBJ2-1,NA,TRBV5-1,14,NA
CASSPEAKETQYF,TGTGCCAGCTCACCTGAGGCTAAAGAGACCCAGTACTTC,TRBJ2-5,NA,TRBV18,13,NA
CASSLHLDGSNQPQHF,TGTGCCAGCAGTTTACACCTGGACGGTAGCAATCAGCCCCAGCATTTT,TRBJ1-5,NA,TRBV27,16,NA
CASSMSDRTIDTQYF,TGTGCCAGTAGTATGTCTGACAGGACAATAGATACGCAGTATTTT,TRBJ2-3,NA,TRBV19,15,NA
CASTSGRTEETQYF,TGTGCCAGCACCTCCGGGCGGACTGAAGAGACCCAGTACTTC,TRBJ2-5,NA,TRBV5-6,14,NA
CATSRRTAGEKLFF,TGTGCCACCAGCCGAAGGACGGCAGGGGAAAAACTGTTTTTT,TRBJ1-4,NA,TRBV15,14,NA
CASSLSATNEKLFF,TGCGCCAGCAGCCTCTCTGCAACTAATGAAAAACTGTTTTTT,TRBJ1-4,NA,TRBV5-1,14,NA
CASSLLNEQYF,TGTGCCAGCAGCTTATTGAACGAGCAGTACTTC,TRBJ2-7,NA,TRBV7-9,11,medium-sized
CASSPGTGGEKLFF,TGTGCCAGCAGCCCCGGGACAGGTGGGGAAAAACTGTTTTTT,TRBJ1-4,TRBD1,TRBV6-6,14,NA
CASSDRAGGGYTF,TGTGCCAGCAGTGATAGGGCAGGCGGGGGCTACACCTTC,TRBJ1-2,NA,TRBV2,13,NA